Detailed here is one T cell receptor (beta chain). Its antigen has not been determined. The record has no base qualities; no much larger clone is one base away. Expansion of CD8+CD57+ cells had been shown by flow cytometry in the patients chosen for sequencing. Severe acquired aplastic anemia was diagnosed in all patients according to International Study of Aplastic Anemia and Agranulocytosis and Camitta criteria. Patients had received no therapy at the time of blood sampling. In the study, sorted CD4+ and CD8+ blood T cells from patients with severe aplastic anemia and from healthy subjects underwent deep sequencing of TCR repertoires. Patients were enrolled under clinicaltrials.gov protocols 00001620, 01623167, 00001397, 00071045, 00081523 and 00961064 in the USA. Ficoll-Paque density gradient centrifugation was used to isolate peripheral blood mononuclear cells. Before DNA extraction, CD4+ and CD8+ T cells were sorted by FACS or by magnetic beads.

The CDR3, from cysteine to phenylalanine, totals 15 residues. Solely the CDR3 DNA is kept, with 45 bases framed from the first base. As encoded in the germline V gene, CDR1 is MGHDK while CDR2 is SYGVNS. From V the trimming removes 4 bases and from J it removes 3 bases, while the gene matches leave 7 bases of the junction unaccounted for. Genomic DNA served as template for TCR beta VDJ combination and CDR3 sequence profiling. An Illumina HiSeq 2000 was the platform used for TCR repertoire sequencing. As for how the authors treated the data: TRBV/TRBJ rearrangement plots, CDR3 size and DJ length profiles, and Simpson's diversity index were used to evaluate the repertoires. The most abundant DNA sequence in the deep sequencing data was taken as the immunodominant clone. CDR3 amino acid sequences were checked for sharing across subjects and were also compared against the VDJdb database and published repertoires. TCRdb trimmed the raw reads at Q25, called clones with MiXCR and kept productive beta chains. Every distinct CDR3 protein forms one entry, paired with its most common genes and DNA. TCRdb's processing, not the study's, gives the V and J calls here. The sample table shows tens of thousands of distinct CDR3 sequences, and about 70% are seen once. The ten most abundant clones make up more than 80% of the sample.

This sample is part of a study of CD8+CD57+ T cells in acquired aplastic anemia (dated by TCRdb to the late 2010s). For the wider study: On average, sorted CD4+ and CD8+ cells yielded around 3.4 ug of extracted DNA, with a range of about 0.19 to 30 ug. CD8+CD57+ expansion was defined as a frequency above the mean frequency observed in healthy subjects.

Broad study findings and their caveats: Although 25 to 30 CD8+ CDR3 sequences were shared by patients and controls, these sequences appeared highly expressed in patients and within the immunodominant clones of patients. CD8+ Simpson's diversity did not differ significantly between patients and healthy controls (P=0.060).

This sequence originates from a human donor with aplastic anemia. Sequencing was performed on sorted CD4+, CD8+, or CD8+CD57+ T cells (not recorded which) from PBMCs. Recombination connected TRBV25-1 to TRBJ2-5, and 8 bases in between align with TRBD1. Here is the DNA: TGTGCCAGCAGTGCCGACAGGGGATGGGAAGAGACCCAGTACTTC. Its protein reads: CASSADRGWEETQYF.